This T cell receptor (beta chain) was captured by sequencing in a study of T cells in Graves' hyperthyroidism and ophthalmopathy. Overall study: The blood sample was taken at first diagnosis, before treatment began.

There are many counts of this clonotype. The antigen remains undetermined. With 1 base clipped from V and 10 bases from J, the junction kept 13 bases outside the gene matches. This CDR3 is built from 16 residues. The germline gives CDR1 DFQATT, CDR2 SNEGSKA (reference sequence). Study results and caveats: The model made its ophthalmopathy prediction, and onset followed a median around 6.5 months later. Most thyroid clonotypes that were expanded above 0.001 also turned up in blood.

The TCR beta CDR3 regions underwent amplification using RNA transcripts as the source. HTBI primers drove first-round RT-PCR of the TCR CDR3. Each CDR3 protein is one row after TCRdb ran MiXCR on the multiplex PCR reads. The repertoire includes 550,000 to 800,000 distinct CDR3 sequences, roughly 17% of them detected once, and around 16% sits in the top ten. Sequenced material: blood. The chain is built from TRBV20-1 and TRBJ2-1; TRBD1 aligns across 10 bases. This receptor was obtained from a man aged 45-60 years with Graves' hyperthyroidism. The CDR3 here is CSARGTGTGVLREQFF. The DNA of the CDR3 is TGCAGTGCTAGAGGCACCGGGACAGGGGTACTACGGGAGCAGTTCTTC.